This TCR beta chain originates from a study of T cell responses to AZD1222 COVID-19 vaccine. Whole-study findings and limits: Vaccine-associated CD4 TCRs ranged over spike, dominating at 160-218 and 743-854.

This CDR3 has 16 residues. V shed 5 bases and J 9 bases; nucleotides not matched to a gene: 12. Germline V gene lookup returns CDR1 SGHTA and CDR2 FQGTGA. Only in-frame clones appear in the TCRdb table, and some are missing; sequencing was by immunoSEQ multiplex PCR. The sample includes 150,000 to 200,000 clones, roughly 92% of them seen just once. In the case of this clone: Its antigen is as yet unknown.

J is TRBJ2-1 and V is TRBV7-3; 11 bases align to TRBD2. The receptor's source is an adult who received the AZD1222 COVID-19 vaccine. The specimen comprised peripheral blood, sampled 28 days after the second AZD1222 dose. The CDR3 sequence is CASSNQLAGVGGEQFF. The CDR3 DNA reads as TGTGCCAGCAGCAACCAACTAGCGGGAGTAGGGGGTGAGCAGTTCTTC.